This TCR beta chain was retrieved from a study of T cells in Graves' hyperthyroidism and ophthalmopathy (dated by TCRdb to between 2019 and 2020). About the investigation overall: Peripheral blood samples were taken at initial diagnosis, before any treatment was given. To identify distinguishing TCR V-J signatures, a discovery cohort of 95 to 100 patients was used, comprising fewer than 45 with Graves' ophthalmopathy and around 57 with stable Graves' hyperthyroidism. An independent validation cohort of fewer than 20 hyperthyroidism patients and approximately 16 patients who later progressed to ophthalmopathy tested prospective prediction of ophthalmopathy. The 100 discovery patients were randomly split 7:3 into training and test sets. The study also compared thyroid tissue and blood T-cell repertoires from five or six Graves' hyperthyroidism patients. Once sampling was done, hyperthyroidism patients were given methimazole at a starting dose of 30 mg daily, whereas ophthalmopathy patients were given high-dose intravenous methylprednisolone. The paper reports TCR Vbeta CDR3 sequencing of some 140 peripheral blood samples: around 45 ophthalmopathy, approximately 74 hyperthyroidism and 17 progressor patients.

Ophthalmopathy patients had moderately to severely active disease, with a Clinical Activity Score of 3 or more, a NOSPECS grade of 4 or more, and a disease duration of less than 3 months. Patients with uncontrolled infections, other autoimmune diseases, pregnancy or lactation were excluded. Diagnoses were established on the basis of clinical symptoms, serum thyroxine and TRAb, thyroid ultrasound, and orbital computed tomography. PBMCs were isolated from approximately 10 ml of fresh peripheral blood by Ficoll-Paque density gradient centrifugation. Total RNA was extracted using Trizol reagent, and RNA quality was assessed on an Agilent 2100 Bioanalyzer. Study-wide conclusions, independent of this receptor: During validation, the model predicted progression to ophthalmopathy a median of approximately 7 months ahead of onset, with around 70% sensitivity and roughly 75% specificity. Sample size was not statistically predetermined, and investigators were not blinded to group allocation. In cross-validation, a model built on a 13 V-J signature told ophthalmopathy apart from stable hyperthyroidism with under 90% sensitivity and around 83% specificity, and in testing the same model reached 80%/75%. Most expanded thyroid clonotypes (frequency above 0.001) were also found in blood, which suggests that blood repertoires may mirror thyroid immune responses.

The TCR beta CDR3 regions were amplified from RNA transcripts. The first round of RT-PCR for the TCR CDR3 was performed with the HTBI primer set and the Qiagen OneStep RT-PCR kit. Libraries were constructed in a second round of multiplex PCR, after which size selection and purification were performed. Libraries were sequenced paired-end with 100 bp reads on an Illumina HiSeq2000. The study's own analysis went as follows. SOAPnuke was used to process the raw data, throwing out any read that contained adapters or uncalled bases, had a mean Phred below 15, or lacked an exact constant-primer or identifier match. COPE v1.2.5 was used to merge the high-quality paired reads, and each unique nucleotide sequence was defined as a clonotype. MiTCR v1.1 was used to align clonotypes to the IMGT TRBV, TRBD and TRBJ reference segments. Analysis was restricted to V-J combinations with a frequency above 0.0001, which covered approximately 99% of repertoires. A TCS score was defined as the ratio between F50 (clonal expansion) and ExV (chaos), using BLOSUM62-based TCRdist between CDR3 peptides within each V-J. Welch's t-statistics and random forest reduced around 550 V-J features to about 12, which were used in a naive Bayes classifier (R e1071). TCRdb reworked the public reads: Q25 trimming with fastp, MiXCR clone assembly, productive beta chains retained. All rows with the same CDR3 protein become a single entry with the most common DNA and genes. The V and J calls reflect TCRdb's pipeline rather than the authors' work. The sample records about 600,000 distinct CDR3 sequences, roughly 16% of which are singletons. The ten largest clones add up to 2.5% to 4% of the sample.

This clonotype was seen a few times. Its antigen remains undetermined. No base qualities exist here, and no much larger clone lies one base off it. The V end gives up 6 bases and the J end 0 bases, leaving 11 bases in the junction not matched to a gene. CDR1 ENHRY and CDR2 SYGVKD were looked up in the germline V gene. The CDR3 runs 19 amino acids, cysteine and phenylalanine included. Left in the record is the CDR3 DNA by itself, 57 bases read in frame from the first base. Sequenced material: blood. This clonotype was obtained from a woman in her 40s with Graves' ophthalmopathy. The chain couples TRBV10-3 to TRBJ2-3; a stretch of 14 junction bases matches TRBD2. The nucleotides are TGTGCCATCAGCCTACTCGGACTAGCGGGGGGCGGGAGCACAGATACGCAGTATTTT. Translated, this gives CAISLLGLAGGGSTDTQYF.